This TCR beta chain was found in a study of control samples from healthy donors and cancer patients. There are 14 residues in the CDR3. V was cut by 3 bases and J by 7 bases, with 15 bases left in between. Germline V gene lookup returns CDR1 LNHDA and CDR2 SQIVND (reference sequence). Sequencing used immunoSEQ multiplex PCR; TCRdb keeps in-frame clones, though not all of them. The repertoire consists of around 140,000 clones, with just under 95% occurring once and the leading ten covering approximately 6%. The rearrangement links TRBV19 to TRBJ1-2; no clear D gene. The sequence came from a man between 18 and 29 years old in good health. Sequences were obtained from blood. CDR3 sequence (DNA): TGTGCCAGTAGTATTCCCGGGATACCCAGTGGCTACACCTTC. Amino acids: CASSIPGIPSGYTF. Drawing the rest from reference TRBV19 and TRBJ1-2, the complete variable domain is DGGITQSPKYLFRKEGQNVTLSCEQNLNHDAMYWYRQDPGQGLRLIYYSQIVNDFQKGDIAEGYSVSREKKESFPLTVTSAQKNPTAFYLCASSIPGIPSGYTFGSGTRLTVV.